This T cell receptor (beta chain) was profiled in a study of blood T cell repertoires in COVID-19 (dated by TCRdb to 2019 to 2021). In terms of the full investigation: The collaborator samples originated in the United States, Italy and Spain and spanned the acute and convalescent phases of COVID-19. The samples were drawn from the first 160 participants of the ongoing ImmuneRACE study and from some 1,300 subjects provided by 6 global collaborators. HLA class I and class II types, where available, came from metadata supplied by the sample provider rather than from assay-based typing. Deeply sampled blood TCRbeta repertoires from subjects exposed to, actively infected with, or recovered from COVID-19 were included in the dataset. Nearly every sample came with metadata listing a de-identified subject ID, COVID-19 status, age in years and sex. The material from the prospective study consisted of cDNA or gDNA derived from T cells, B-cell-depleted T cells, or PBMCs. The repertoires were released in a freely available public database intended as a resource for research on the immune response to SARS-CoV-2.

On the study overall, not on this receptor specifically: The quantity of clinical and demographic metadata differed by source and by participant and was supplied without curation.

In this sample, this clone turned up once. The antigen it binds to is not known. One base away there is no much larger clone; base qualities are not given. In the prospective study, participants were roughly 18 to 100 years old, resided in around 25 geographic areas of the United States, and were enrolled through a virtual design. In the prospective study, cohorts were assigned on the basis of participant-reported clinical history obtained from a screening survey and a study questionnaire. Recovered participants in ImmuneRACE Cohort 3 were defined as having two consecutive negative NP/OP PCR tests, clearance from a healthcare professional, or resolution of symptoms. Mobile phlebotomists in the prospective study collected whole blood, serum and a nasopharyngeal or oropharyngeal swab from every participant. Over an approximately 2-month period, participants in the prospective study had the option of providing additional blood draws and questionnaires. Before DNA extraction, blood samples from the prospective study were shipped at room temperature or frozen.

TCRbeta CDR3 regions were amplified from genomic DNA using the immunoSEQ Assay, a bias-controlled multiplex PCR. Turning to the authors' computational methods: The number of nucleated cells in each sample was estimated by amplification of reference gene primers within the assay. To quantify the absolute abundance of each unique TCRbeta CDR3 rearrangement, sequence reads were collapsed and filtered. For each sample, productive Simpson clonality was calculated by taking the square root of Simpson's diversity index across productive rearrangements. TCRdb's version of the immuneACCESS table is confined to in-frame rearrangements and falls short of the full clone set. An unresolved V gene accounts for under half of the shortfall where checked; the remainder is of unknown origin. V, J and clone size were drawn from that table, and D and trimming were deduced from the DNA. This sample has hundreds of thousands of clones in its table, and around 86% of those were observed once. Roughly 1.7% of the sample is taken by the ten largest.

The sequenced sample consisted of PBMCs or T cells enriched from blood (not recorded which). The clonotype originates from a woman aged 45-59 years who had recovered from COVID-19.

The base sequence is TGTGCCAGCAGCCCGGGGAAATCACCCCTCCACTTT. Translation gives CASSPGKSPLHF. The chain is assembled from TRBV7-2 and TRBJ1-6; a confident D gene designation cannot be given. At the junction V is shortened by 5 bases and J by 10 bases, with 9 bases in between. From cysteine to phenylalanine, the CDR3 is 12 amino acids long. Only the CDR3 DNA stays, 36 bases, in frame from base 1. The CDR1 and CDR2 encoded by the germline V gene are SGHTA and FQGNSA. This CDR3, with the reference TRBV7-2 and TRBJ1-6 proteins standing in past its ends, gives the full variable domain GAGVSQSPSNKVTEKGKDVELRCDPISGHTALYWYRQSLGQGLEFLIYFQGNSAPDKSGLPSDRFSAERTGGSVSTLTIQRTQQEDSAVYLCASSPGKSPLHFGNGTRLTVT.